This T cell receptor (beta chain) was observed in a study of identical twins. Study results and caveats: It was cross-sectional statistical analysis, not following the same donors, that the conclusions relied on.

In its sample, this clonotype was seen a few times. Its antigen remains unknown. The CDR3 is made up of 15 amino acids. Trimming cost V 0 bases and J 0 bases, with 9 bases left between them. Germline values: CDR1 ENHRY, CDR2 SYGVKD. TCRdb processed the 5' RACE reads anew with MiXCR; each CDR3 protein has one entry. The sample yields roughly 1.6 million distinct CDR3 sequences, around a third seen once. This chain connects TRBV10-3 to TRBJ2-7; D unclear. This receptor was taken from a newborn girl in good health. The sequenced material came from cord blood. The CDR3 sequence is CAISESEPSSYEQYF. The CDR3 region has the DNA TGTGCCATCAGTGAGTCTGAGCCGAGCTCCTACGAGCAGTACTTC.